This is a list of T cell receptor beta chains from one sample in a study of cytomegalovirus exposure and HLA in healthy donors. Sequencing was performed with immunoSEQ multiplex PCR; in TCRdb, only in-frame clones are kept and a portion is missing. The data hold some 160,000 clones, with more than 60% observed a single time. Source material: PBMCs. All receptors derive from a woman under 40 in good health and CMV-seronegative. CDR3s include the opening cysteine and the closing phenylalanine or tryptophan. A D gene is named only where the DNA matches it firmly. Clone size is shown for a subset of rows, as once, few, many or a class of expanded clone.

>TRBJ2-1|once|TRBD2|TRBV19
CASSIAGVGYEQFF
TGTGCCAGTAGTATCGCGGGAGTAGGGTATGAGCAGTTCTTC
>TRBJ2-7|NA|NA|TRBV28
CASSSQTYEQYF
TGTGCCAGCAGTTCACAAACCTACGAGCAGTACTTC
>TRBJ2-1|NA|NA|TRBV28
CASISPLGAGNNEQFF
TGTGCCAGCATCTCCCCGCTTGGGGCAGGGAACAATGAGCAGTTCTTC
>TRBJ2-5|NA|NA|TRBV5-6
CASNREEETQYF
TGTGCCAGCAACAGGGAAGAGGAGACCCAGTACTTC
>TRBJ1-1|NA|NA|TRBV27
CASSPRTENTEAFF
TGTGCCAGCAGTCCCCGGACAGAGAACACTGAAGCTTTCTTT
>TRBJ2-7|once|NA|TRBV11-1
CASSLPQGPYEQYF
TGTGCCAGCAGCTTACCACAGGGCCCCTACGAGCAGTACTTC
>TRBJ1-3|NA|TRBD1|TRBV9
CASSTTDRANTIYF
TGTGCCAGCAGCACCACGGACAGGGCGAACACCATATATTTT
>TRBJ1-1|NA|TRBD1|TRBV11-1
CASVTGGGTEAFF
TGTGCCAGCGTTACAGGGGGAGGTACTGAAGCTTTCTTT
>TRBJ2-7|few|NA|TRBV5-4
CASSSTTHSGSAYEQYF
TGTGCCAGCAGCTCTACCACCCATTCGGGATCGGCCTACGAGCAGTACTTC
>TRBJ2-5|few|TRBD1|TRBV4-1
CASSQTTGGRGANQETQYF
TGCGCCAGCAGCCAGACGACAGGGGGGAGAGGCGCCAACCAAGAGACCCAGTACTTC
>TRBJ1-6|NA|TRBD1|TRBV19
CASKPGGTANSPLHF
TGTGCCAGTAAACCGGGGGGGACAGCCAATTCACCCCTCCACTTT
>TRBJ2-7|NA|NA|TRBV9
CASSPDNVYEQYF
TGTGCCAGCAGCCCGGACAACGTCTACGAGCAGTACTTC
>TRBJ1-1|NA|NA|TRBV4-1
CASSQGNFWTDLIEAFF
TGCGCCAGCAGCCAAGGAAATTTTTGGACAGACCTAATAGAAGCTTTCTTT
>TRBJ1-2|few|TRBD1|TRBV7-6
CASSPGQAPYGYTF
TGTGCCAGCAGCCCTGGACAGGCTCCATATGGCTACACCTTC
>TRBJ2-4|once|NA|TRBV9
CASSGMWGENIQYF
TGTGCCAGCAGCGGAATGTGGGGCGAAAACATTCAGTACTTC
>TRBJ2-7|NA|TRBD1|TRBV2
CASSLGQGVFYEQYF
TGTGCCAGCAGCTTGGGACAGGGAGTGTTCTACGAGCAGTACTTC
>TRBJ2-7|few|NA|TRBV4-2
CASSVPGTSYEQYF
TGTGCCAGCAGCGTACCAGGGACTTCCTACGAGCAGTACTTC
>TRBJ1-5|NA|NA|TRBV11-2
CASSRDGDQPQHF
TGTGCCAGCAGCCGCGACGGGGATCAGCCCCAGCATTTT
>TRBJ2-2|NA|TRBD1|TRBV5-4
CASSLAGQGSRTGELFF
TGTGCCAGCAGCTTGGCGGGACAGGGGTCGCGCACCGGGGAGCTGTTTTTT
>TRBJ1-1|NA|NA|TRBV18
CASSPPNRVDTEAFF
TGTGCCAGCTCACCACCCAATCGGGTAGACACTGAAGCTTTCTTT
>TRBJ2-1|NA|TRBD2|TRBV5-6
CASSFTGTSAGNEQFF
TGTGCCAGCAGCTTCACCGGGACTAGCGCAGGGAATGAGCAGTTCTTC
>TRBJ2-3|NA|TRBD1|TRBV5-1
CASTPRDRGTDTQYF
TGCGCCAGCACCCCAAGGGACAGGGGCACAGATACGCAGTATTTT
>TRBJ1-4|NA|NA|TRBV29-1
CSVAGLDSVNEKLFF
TGCAGCGTTGCGGGTTTGGACAGTGTCAACGAAAAACTGTTTTTT
>TRBJ1-5|NA|TRBD1|TRBV19
CASTPTGGVSNQPQHF
TGTGCCAGTACCCCGACAGGGGGGGTCAGCAATCAGCCCCAGCATTTT
>TRBJ2-5|NA|TRBD1|TRBV5-4
CASSRGQVEETQYF
TGTGCCAGCAGCAGGGGACAGGTGGAAGAGACCCAGTACTTC
>TRBJ1-2|few|NA|TRBV10-3
CAISESFRALRGGYTF
TGTGCCATCAGTGAGTCTTTTCGGGCTCTAAGGGGTGGCTACACCTTC
>TRBJ1-2|NA|NA|TRBV10-3
CATGKGDYGYTF
TGTGCCACCGGGAAGGGGGACTATGGCTACACCTTC
>TRBJ2-1|NA|NA|TRBV7-2
CASSFLGPDSYNEQFF
TGTGCCAGCAGCTTTCTAGGACCGGACAGTTACAATGAGCAGTTCTTC
>TRBJ2-7|NA|TRBD2|TRBV5-1
CASSPPGGGLINEQYF
TGCGCCAGCAGCCCCCCCGGGGGGGGGCTAATAAACGAGCAGTACTTC
>TRBJ1-2|once|TRBD1|TRBV2
CASSGTGKGGYTF
TGTGCCAGCAGTGGGACAGGGAAGGGTGGCTACACCTTC
>TRBJ2-1|NA|NA|TRBV29-1
CSVERSSYNEQFF
TGCAGCGTTGAACGGTCCTCCTACAATGAGCAGTTCTTC
>TRBJ2-1|NA|TRBD2|TRBV2
CASQAGLEQFF
TGTGCCAGCCAAGCGGGGTTAGAGCAGTTCTTC
>TRBJ1-2|NA|NA|TRBV5-6
CASSLADRRVYGYTF
TGTGCCAGCAGCTTGGCCGACAGACGGGTCTATGGCTACACCTTC
>TRBJ2-7|once|NA|TRBV15
CATSREGGRHEQYF
TGTGCCACCAGCAGAGAGGGGGGGCGGCACGAGCAGTACTTC
>TRBJ2-1|few|NA|TRBV7-2
CASSSYPRGRNEQFF
TGTGCCAGCAGCTCCTACCCCCGAGGGCGCAATGAGCAGTTCTTC
>TRBJ2-7|NA|TRBD1|TRBV5-1
CASSRYAGTGEGEQYF
TGCGCCAGCAGCCGCTACGCCGGGACAGGGGAGGGCGAGCAGTACTTC
>TRBJ1-5|NA|NA|TRBV2
CASTGDGNQPQHF
TGTGCCAGCACAGGGGATGGCAATCAGCCCCAGCATTTT
>TRBJ2-1|few|NA|TRBV6-4
CASSELRGANNEQFF
TGTGCCAGCAGTGAGCTACGGGGGGCCAACAATGAGCAGTTCTTC
>TRBJ2-5|NA|NA|TRBV5-6
CASSLVLAHMETQYF
TGTGCCAGCAGCTTGGTGCTAGCCCACATGGAGACCCAGTACTTC
>TRBJ2-3|NA|NA|TRBV29-1
CSVGEGATDTQYF
TGCAGCGTTGGCGAAGGGGCCACAGATACGCAGTATTTT
>TRBJ2-5|NA|NA|TRBV15
CATSSEPKETQYF
TGTGCCACCAGCAGTGAGCCAAAAGAGACCCAGTACTTC